This TCR beta chain was recovered during a study of blood T cells in healthy people across ages. General study results and limits: The long-lived group displayed more naive CD4+ cells, plus higher diversity, than the aged donors did.

Details on this clonotype: As yet, its antigen is unknown.

The CDR3 has 17 residues. Trimming removed 6 bases from V and 10 bases from J, with 30 bases in between. CDR1 and CDR2 from the germline V gene are KGHSH and LQKENI. A second about 7 to 12 cycle PCR used barcoded and J-beta primers. Any given sample supplied a minimum of 2.5 million CDR3-containing paired-end reads. TCRdb redid the calling of the 5' RACE reads with MiXCR, one entry per CDR3 protein. The sample records fewer than 2,000,000 distinct CDR3 sequences, roughly 43% being singletons. This chain links TRBV18 with TRBJ1-2; the D gene is possibly TRBD1 (6 bases). This receptor was obtained from a human donor in good health. The material sequenced was blood. The CDR3 bases are TGTGCCAGCTCCCGCGAGGCAGGGGTCGAGGCTTCCTGGGCCTACACCTTC. Its translation: CASSREAGVEASWAYTF.